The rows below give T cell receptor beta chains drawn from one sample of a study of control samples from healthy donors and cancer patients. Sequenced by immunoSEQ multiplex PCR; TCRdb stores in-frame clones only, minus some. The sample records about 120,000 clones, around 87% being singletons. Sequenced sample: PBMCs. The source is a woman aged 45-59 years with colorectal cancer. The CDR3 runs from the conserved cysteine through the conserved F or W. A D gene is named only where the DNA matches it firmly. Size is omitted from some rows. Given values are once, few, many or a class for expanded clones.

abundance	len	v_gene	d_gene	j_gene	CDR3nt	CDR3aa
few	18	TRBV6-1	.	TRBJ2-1	TGTGCCAGCAGTGACGCTCGTCCCGGGCTAGCGCGTGCCTCAGAGCAGTTCTTC	CASSDARPGLARASEQFF
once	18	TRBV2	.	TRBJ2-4	TGTGCCAGCAGTGAATATTTAGGGCTCCTTTCAGCCAAAAACATTCAGTACTTC	CASSEYLGLLSAKNIQYF
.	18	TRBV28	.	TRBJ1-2	TGTGCCAGCAGCCCCTTTCCTCGGACAGACATTGAGAACTATGGCTACACCTTC	CASSPFPRTDIENYGYTF
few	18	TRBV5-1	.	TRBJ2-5	TGCGCCAGCAGCCGAGGACTACTTGGCGTTGGGAACCAAGAGACCCAGTACTTC	CASSRGLLGVGNQETQYF
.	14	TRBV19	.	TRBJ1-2	TGTGCCAGTAGTTCCCTGGACAGTCGGTATGGCTACACCTTC	CASSSLDSRYGYTF
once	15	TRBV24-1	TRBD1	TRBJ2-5	TGTGCCACCAGTGATTCGGGACAGGGGCAAGAGACCCAGTACTTC	CATSDSGQGQETQYF
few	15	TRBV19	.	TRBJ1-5	TGTGCCACCAATCCAGCAGGGGCACGCAATCAGCCCCAGCATTTT	CATNPAGARNQPQHF
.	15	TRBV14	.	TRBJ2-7	TGTGCCAGCAGCCAAATTAGGGACCATCCGGGCGAGCAGTACTTC	CASSQIRDHPGEQYF
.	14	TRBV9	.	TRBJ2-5	TGTGCCAGCAGCGTAGGAGGGGGTGGCGAGACCCAGTACTTC	CASSVGGGGETQYF
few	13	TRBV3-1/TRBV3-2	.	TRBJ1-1	TGTGCCAGCAGCCAATCCCAGGACACTGAAGCTTTCTTT	CASSQSQDTEAFF
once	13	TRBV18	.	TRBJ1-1	TGTGCCAGCGTACCGGGCGGGAACACTGAAGCTTTCTTT	CASVPGGNTEAFF
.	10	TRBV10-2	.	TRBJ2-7	TGCGCCAGCACATCCTACGAGCAGTACTTC	CASTSYEQYF
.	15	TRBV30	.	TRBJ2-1	TGTGCCTGGAGTGTCGGGGGAAGCTCCTACAATGAGCAGTTCTTC	CAWSVGGSSYNEQFF
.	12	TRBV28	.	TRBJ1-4	TGTGCCACCCTCGGGCTGAATGAAAAACTGTTTTTT	CATLGLNEKLFF
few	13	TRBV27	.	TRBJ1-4	TGTGCCAGCAATACGGGTCGCCAGGGAAAACTGTTTTTT	CASNTGRQGKLFF
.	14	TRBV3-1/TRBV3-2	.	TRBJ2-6	TGTGCCAGCAGCGAAGCCCCTGGGGCCAACGTCCTGACTTTC	CASSEAPGANVLTF
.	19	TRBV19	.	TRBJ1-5	TGTGCCACCCCACTACGGGGGGCTAAGACGAATTATAGCAATCAGCCCCAGCATTTT	CATPLRGAKTNYSNQPQHF
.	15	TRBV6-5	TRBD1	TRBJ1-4	TGTGCCAGCAGTCCAGGGACAGGACCTAATGAAAAACTGTTTTTT	CASSPGTGPNEKLFF
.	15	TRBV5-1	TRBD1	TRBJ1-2	TGCGCCAGCAGCCCACGGACAGGGGGGCTATTTGACTACACCTTC	CASSPRTGGLFDYTF
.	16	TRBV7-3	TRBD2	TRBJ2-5	TGTGCCAGCAGCTTAATGCTAGCGGGAGGAGGGGAGACCCAGTACTTC	CASSLMLAGGGETQYF
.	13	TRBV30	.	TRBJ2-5	TGTGCCTGGAGTGTAAAGGGCCAAGAGACCCAGTACTTC	CAWSVKGQETQYF